The 15 T cell receptor beta chains in this list originate from one sample, sequenced in a study of early T cells in non-severe SARS-CoV-2 infection. TCRdb reanalysed the 5' RACE reads using MiXCR and keeps one entry per CDR3 protein. The sample yields 50,000 to 60,000 distinct CDR3 sequences, 7.5% to 9% seen once. Sequenced here: whole blood, sampled at baseline. The receptors derive from an adult who was a healthcare worker with PCR-confirmed SARS-CoV-2 infection or an uninfected control (not recorded which).

The sample holds many counts of this clonotype. The chain joins TRBV28 to TRBJ2-7, with D perhaps TRBD1 (6 bases). The CDR3 totals 13 residues. Germline loops: CDR1 MDHEN, CDR2 SYDVKM. With 5 bases removed from V and 4 bases from J, the gap between germline ends came to 12 bases. CDR3 DNA sequence: TGTGCCAGCAGTAAGGGGGAGAGGTACGAGCAGTACTTC. As protein: CASSKGERYEQYF.

The rearrangement joins TRBV18 to TRBJ2-7, with TRBD1 matching over 9 bases. The CDR3 spans 15 residues. From germline, CDR1 is KGHSH and CDR2 LQKENI. Trimming cost V 4 bases and J 0 bases; bases outside gene matches: 4. CDR3 region: CASSLGTGSSYEQYF. As DNA, the CDR3 is TGTGCCAGCTCACTTGGGACAGGGAGCTCCTACGAGCAGTACTTC.

This clonotype was observed many times. The V gene is TRBV27, the J gene TRBJ2-2; TRBD1 or TRBD2 may be the D gene (5 bases each). There are 15 residues in the CDR3. Germline CDR1 MNHEY, CDR2 SMNVEV (reference sequence). V dropped 5 bases and J dropped 5 bases, with 15 bases sitting between them. The CDR3 nucleotides are TGTGCCAGCAGTGTCAAGGTTGGGGGTACCGGGGAGCTGTTTTTT. Translating it yields CASSVKVGGTGELFF.

This clonotype was seen repeatedly, ten times or more. The CDR3 region has the DNA TGTGCCAGCAGCCCCCAACTAGAGGACGACGAGCAGTACTTC. Its translation: CASSPQLEDDEQYF. The rearrangement joins TRBV9 to TRBJ2-7, with a possible D match to TRBD2 (5 bases). CDR3 length: 14 residues. The germline gives CDR1 SGDLS, CDR2 YYNGEE. Trimming took off 4 bases at V and 5 bases at J, with 16 bases between the two ends.

The chain couples TRBV27 to TRBJ1-5; D remains ambiguous. The CDR3 contains 16 residues. The germline gives CDR1 MNHEY, CDR2 SMNVEV (reference sequence). V shed 0 bases and J shed 1 base, with 10 bases lying between them. Here the CDR3 DNA reads TGTGCCAGCAGTTTATCGATGGCAAGGAGCAATCAGCCCCAGCATTTT. Translating it yields CASSLSMARSNQPQHF.

In this sample, this clonotype turned up many times. The CDR3 here is CASSTLGGSSYNEQFF. CDR3 nucleotide sequence: TGTGCCAGCAGCACCCTGGGGGGGAGCTCCTACAATGAGCAGTTCTTC. This chain connects TRBV7-3 to TRBJ2-1, with 7 bases aligning to TRBD2. Germline loops: CDR1 SGHTA, CDR2 FQGTGA. The CDR3 covers 16 residues. The J segment lost 0 bases and the V segment lost 5 bases, leaving 7 bases of the junction unmatched.

CDR3 in DNA: TGCAGTGCTAGCCAGATTGTAAGGGGAAGAGAAAAACTGTTTTTT. Protein sequence: CSASQIVRGREKLFF. V usage is TRBV20-1 and J usage is TRBJ1-4, with a weak D call TRBD1 (5 bases). V was shortened by 3 bases and J by 8 bases, with 19 bases between the two germline ends. The CDR3 runs 15 residues. Germline V gene lookup returns CDR1 DFQATT and CDR2 SNEGSKA (reference sequence).

This clonotype was seen repeatedly, ten times or more. The J gene is TRBJ1-2, the V gene TRBV12-3 or TRBV12-4; no definite D call. Trimming pared 1 base from V and 2 bases from J, leaving 5 bases between. The CDR3 sequence is 13 residues long. CDR3 sequence reads: CASSLGTNYGYTF. DNA of the CDR3: TGTGCCAGCAGTTTAGGTACAAACTATGGCTACACCTTC.

This clonotype was seen a few times. The chain combines TRBV20-1 with TRBJ1-1; possible D gene TRBD1, 5 bases. The ends were cut back, 3 bases at V and 2 bases at J, with 13 bases in the middle. Germline assignment: CDR1 DFQATT and CDR2 SNEGSKA (reference sequence). There are 14 residues in the CDR3. The CDR3 loop reads CSARTSRVNTEAFF. The CDR3 bases are TGCAGTGCTAGGACCTCCAGGGTAAACACTGAAGCTTTCTTT.

This sequence joins TRBV11-2 and TRBJ2-7, with 9 bases lining up with TRBD1. Germline trimming cut 4 bases from V and 6 bases from J; bases unmatched to any gene: 4. The CDR3 totals 13 residues. CDR1 and CDR2 (germline): SGHAT, FQNNGV. CDR3 sequence (DNA): TGTGCCAGCAGCTGGGGACAGGGAGGCGAGCAGTACTTC. It encodes CASSWGQGGEQYF.

This clonotype came up a few times. The chain carries TRBV5-1 and TRBJ1-2, with D possibly matching TRBD1 (5 bases). Germline lookup yields CDR1 SGHRS and CDR2 YFSETQ. The CDR3 covers 13 residues. The V end lost 4 bases, the J end lost 6 bases, and 13 bases lay between the germline ends. This chain's CDR3 is CASSPRTFDGYTF. The CDR3 DNA reads TGCGCCAGCAGCCCCAGGACATTCGATGGCTACACCTTC.

This clonotype showed up many times. This chain links TRBV2 with TRBJ2-3; the D gene could be TRBD1 or TRBD2 (6 bases each). The CDR3 covers 14 residues. V shed 4 bases and J shed 0 bases, with 8 bases lying between them. Looked up from germline, CDR1 is SNHLY and CDR2 is FYNNEI. The DNA for the CDR3 is TGTGCCAGCAGTGGGGGGGCCAGCACAGATACGCAGTATTTT. Amino acids: CASSGGASTDTQYF.

The chain combines TRBV18 with TRBJ1-6; D not certain. V shed 4 bases and J shed 4 bases, with 2 bases lying between them. Germline values: CDR1 KGHSH, CDR2 LQKENI. This CDR3 has 12 residues. CDR3 sequence reads: CASSLYNSPLHF. DNA for the CDR3: TGTGCCAGCTCACTATATAATTCACCCCTCCACTTT.

The chain links TRBV6-2 or TRBV6-3 to TRBJ2-4; D gene uncertain. Deletions cut 5 bases from V and 8 bases from J, with 10 bases between. This CDR3 comprises 12 residues. CDR1 MNHEY and CDR2 SVGEGT come from the germline V gene. The CDR3 sequence: CASSPTADIQYF. CDR3 sequence (DNA): TGTGCCAGCAGTCCCACCGCAGACATTCAGTACTTC.

In its sample, this clonotype was seen many times. The chain employs TRBV7-8 and TRBJ1-4; no reliable D call. CDR1 and CDR2 (germline): SGHVS, FQNEAQ. The CDR3 has 14 residues. Trimming removed 2 bases at V and 5 bases at J, with 9 bases between. The CDR3 reads CASSLNDLNEKLFF. CDR3 sequence (DNA): TGTGCCAGCAGCTTAAACGACTTGAATGAAAAACTGTTTTTT.